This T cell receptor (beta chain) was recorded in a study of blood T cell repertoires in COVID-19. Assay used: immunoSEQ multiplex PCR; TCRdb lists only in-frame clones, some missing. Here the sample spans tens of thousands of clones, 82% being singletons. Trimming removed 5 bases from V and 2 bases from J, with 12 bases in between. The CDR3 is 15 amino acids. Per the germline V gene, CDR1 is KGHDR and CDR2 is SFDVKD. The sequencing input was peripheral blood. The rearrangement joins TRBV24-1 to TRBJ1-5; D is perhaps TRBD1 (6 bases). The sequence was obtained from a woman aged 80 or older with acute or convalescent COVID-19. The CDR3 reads CATSGVGGGNQPQHF. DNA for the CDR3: TGTGCCACCAGTGGAGTAGGGGGGGGCAATCAGCCCCAGCATTTT.